A single sample is the source of the 13 T cell receptor beta chains below, sequenced in a study of cytomegalovirus exposure and HLA in healthy donors. The PCR ran on 60 Vbeta and 13 Jbeta primers. Sequencing used immunoSEQ multiplex PCR; TCRdb keeps in-frame clones, though not all of them. This table lists about 25,000 clones. Sequencing input: PBMCs. Receptors were obtained from a male donor in good health and CMV-seropositive.

This clone counts as medium-sized (0.01 to 0.1%) by frequency. The chain links TRBV27 to TRBJ2-7, with D unclear. This CDR3 is 11 amino acids long. Trimming took off 8 bases at V and 3 bases at J, with 8 bases between the two ends. CDR1 and CDR2 from the germline V gene are MNHEY and SMNVEV (reference sequence). The CDR3 protein is CASGWYYEQYF. CDR3 nucleotides: TGTGCCAGCGGCTGGTACTACGAGCAGTACTTC.

The chain links TRBV30 to TRBJ2-7; 7 bases are a match to TRBD1. The V segment lost 5 bases and the J segment 3 bases; nucleotides outside the gene matches: 10. The CDR3 is made up of 14 amino acids. Germline values: CDR1 GTSNPN, CDR2 SVGIG (reference sequence). The DNA of the CDR3 is TGTGCCTGGTCCCCTCTGGACAGGAGCTACGAGCAGTACTTC. Its protein is CAWSPLDRSYEQYF.

The chain couples TRBV19 to TRBJ1-5, with D maybe TRBD1 (5 bases). This CDR3 is 14 amino acids long. The germline CDR1 and CDR2 sequences are LNHDA and SQIVND (reference sequence). Trimming took 8 bases from V and 1 from J, leaving 12 bases between them. The DNA of the CDR3 is TGTGCCAGTTCCCCACGGGGGAGCAATCAGCCCCAGCATTTT. Translation: CASSPRGSNQPQHF.

The chain links TRBV6-6 to TRBJ1-1; no clear D. Germline V CDR1 and CDR2: MNHNY, SVGAGI (reference sequence). The CDR3 runs to 13 residues. Trimming removed 2 bases from V and 3 bases from J, with 7 bases in between. The CDR3: CASSYERDTEAFF. CDR3 in DNA: TGTGCCAGCAGTTACGAACGGGACACTGAAGCTTTCTTT.

The chain uses TRBV4-1 and TRBJ2-7; possible D gene TRBD1, 7 bases. V lost 0 bases and J lost 6, with 12 bases in between. The germline V gene has CDR1 MGHRA and CDR2 YSYEKL. The CDR3 runs 14 residues. CDR3 nucleotide sequence: TGCGCCAGCAGCCAAGATCAGGGGGGCATCGAGCAGTACTTC. Its translation: CASSQDQGGIEQYF.

The J gene is TRBJ1-1, the V gene TRBV18; a possible D gene is TRBD1 (5 bases). Trimming took 6 bases from V and 1 from J, leaving 12 bases between them. The CDR3 is 14 amino acids. Germline loops: CDR1 KGHSH, CDR2 LQKENI. The chain's CDR3 is CASSRSQENTEAFF. CDR3 bases: TGTGCCAGCTCTCGTTCACAGGAGAACACTGAAGCTTTCTTT.

J is TRBJ2-3 and V is TRBV19, with TRBD2 matching 10 bases. Germline V gives CDR1 LNHDA, CDR2 SQIVND (reference sequence). The CDR3 runs 19 residues. The junction had 20 bases not matched to a gene; V was cut back by 7 bases and J by 4 bases. The CDR3 loop is CASMEGRASGRQGPDTQYF. CDR3 nucleotides: TGTGCCAGTATGGAGGGGAGGGCTAGCGGGAGACAGGGGCCAGATACGCAGTATTTT.

The genes are TRBV7-9 and TRBJ2-2; a possible D gene is TRBD2 (6 bases). The germline V gene has CDR1 SEHNR and CDR2 FQNEAQ (reference sequence). There are 17 residues in the CDR3. V shed 6 bases and J shed 1 base, with 18 bases lying between them. As DNA, the CDR3 is TGTGCCAGCAGGCTAGCTCGCGGGACGGTGAACACCGGGGAGCTGTTTTTT. Its translation: CASRLARGTVNTGELFF.

The rearrangement uses TRBV4-2 and TRBJ2-3; TRBD2 aligns across 8 bases. The germline CDR1 and CDR2 sequences are LGHNA and YNFKEQ. CDR3 length: 16 amino acids. The V gene end was trimmed by 3 bases and the J gene end by 4 bases; junction bases not matched to a gene: 9. Here the CDR3 reads CASSQSGTRGADTQYF. CDR3 sequence (DNA): TGTGCCAGCAGCCAGTCCGGGACTAGAGGCGCAGATACGCAGTATTTT.

The chain couples TRBV6-5 to TRBJ1-2; 7 bases line up with TRBD1. Unmatched junction bases numbered 12, after V lost 6 bases and J lost 8 bases. The CDR3 runs to 14 residues. Per germline, CDR1 MNHEY and CDR2 SVGAGI. CDR3 residues: CASSPSGGRGGYTF. For the CDR3, the DNA is TGTGCCAGCAGCCCGTCAGGGGGGCGAGGCGGCTACACCTTC.

This chain joins TRBV11-2 and TRBJ1-1; 11 bases fit TRBD1. The germline gives CDR1 SGHAT, CDR2 FQNNGV. V was clipped by 0 bases and J by 2 bases; unmatched bases: 5. CDR3 length: 17 amino acids. The CDR3 DNA reads as TGTGCCAGCAGCTTAGACCGGGACAGGGGGACCAACACTGAAGCTTTCTTT. Protein product: CASSLDRDRGTNTEAFF.

This clone shows up as medium-sized (0.01 to 0.1%) by frequency. The V and J genes are TRBV7-9 and TRBJ1-2; D is perhaps TRBD1 (6 bases). The CDR3 is 12 residues long. V was trimmed by 6 bases and J by 6 bases, leaving 11 bases between them. Germline V gives CDR1 SEHNR, CDR2 FQNEAQ (reference sequence). The CDR3 loop is CASSLGGHGYTF. The CDR3 DNA is TGTGCCAGCAGTTTGGGGGGGCATGGCTACACCTTC.

The CDR3 loop is CASSQEVPDRGFGETQYF. CDR3 bases: TGCGCCAGCAGCCAAGAAGTTCCGGACAGGGGGTTCGGAGAGACCCAGTACTTC. The V and J genes are TRBV4-1 and TRBJ2-5; 10 nucleotides match TRBD1. With 0 bases clipped from V and 4 bases from J, the junction kept 11 bases outside the gene matches. The CDR3 length is 18 residues. Germline lookup yields CDR1 MGHRA and CDR2 YSYEKL.